Reported below is one T cell receptor (beta chain). Its target is not known. The data originate from a study of cytomegalovirus exposure and HLA in healthy donors. Study results and caveats: In a later analysis, across HLA loci, associated TCR counts were highest for DRB1, lowest for HLA-C. The classifier reportedly diagnosed cytomegalovirus status with high specificity and sensitivity. In a later analysis, specific HLA alleles were associated with around 17,000 TCR beta sequences at a 0.05 false discovery rate.

The PCR employed 60 Vbeta primers together with 13 Jbeta primers. Source study methods: Unique TCR beta chains totaled some 80 million in a later count, with around 12 million of them shared. Profiled with immunoSEQ multiplex PCR; TCRdb holds only in-frame clones, not every one. V and J calls and clone size are those listed in that table; D and trimming were worked out from the DNA. This sample has about 140,000 clones, with about 80% found just once. This receptor was obtained from a woman aged 40-49 years in good health and CMV-seronegative. Sequencing was carried out using PBMCs.

This CDR3 is CASSAQRNTEAFF. The CDR3 DNA follows: TGTGCCAGCAGCGCACAAAGGAACACTGAAGCTTTCTTT. The rearrangement joins TRBV7-9 to TRBJ1-1; D not resolved. Deletions cut 5 bases from V and 1 base from J, with 8 bases between. This CDR3 has 13 residues. Germline V gene lookup returns CDR1 SEHNR and CDR2 FQNEAQ (reference sequence).